The 20 T cell receptor beta chains given below trace back to one sample, sequenced in a study of CD8 T cells in Susac syndrome. Random hexamers were used to reverse transcribe the RNA input (about 0.5 to 1 ug). From the immunoSEQ multiplex PCR reads, TCRdb called clonotypes with MiXCR, one entry per CDR3 protein. In the table there are 180,000 or so distinct CDR3 sequences, around 95% of which are singletons. What was sequenced was CD4+ T cells from PBMCs. The receptors come from a human donor in good health.

The chain joins TRBV12-3 or TRBV12-4 to TRBJ1-2; D possibly corresponds to TRBD1 (6 bases). Trimming cost V 3 bases and J 10 bases, with 15 bases left between them. The CDR3 is 13 amino acids. The CDR3 sequence is CASSLGAPLFYTF. The CDR3, as DNA: TGTGCCAGCAGTTTGGGGGCACCCCTTTTCTACACCTTC.

The chain employs TRBV28 and TRBJ2-2; D uncertain. Germline V gives CDR1 MDHEN, CDR2 SYDVKM. The CDR3 sequence is 15 residues long. Trimming left V 6 bases short and J 1 base short, with 12 bases between. CDR3 region: CASSIYQRNTGELFF. As DNA, the CDR3 is TGTGCCAGCAGCATCTATCAGCGGAACACCGGGGAGCTGTTTTTT.

The chain joins TRBV5-1 to TRBJ2-3, with 12 bases matching TRBD2. V was pared by 1 base and J by 6 bases, with 9 bases of the junction left unmatched. Germline V CDR1 and CDR2: SGHRS, YFSETQ. This CDR3 is 17 amino acids long. In DNA form, the CDR3 reads TGCGCCAGCAGCTTGCTCCTAGCGGGAGGGCTAACGGATACGCAGTATTTT. Protein: CASSLLLAGGLTDTQYF.

The rearrangement uses TRBV25-1 and TRBJ1-6; no reliable D call. Germline-derived CDR1 and CDR2 are MGHDK and SYGVNS. The CDR3 is 14 residues long. Trimming took off 3 bases at V and 10 bases at J, with 13 bases between the two ends. For the CDR3, the DNA is TGTGCCAGCAGTGAGGGCAGGATAGGGTCACCCCTCCACTTT. The encoded protein is CASSEGRIGSPLHF. The full variable domain, its missing parts supplied by reference TRBV25-1 and TRBJ1-6, is EADIYQTPRYLVIGTGKKITLECSQTMGHDKMYWYQQDPGMELHLIHYSYGVNSTEKGDLSSESTVSRIRTEHFPLTLESARPSHTSQYLCASSEGRIGSPLHFGNGTRLTVT.

This clonotype was recorded once. The chain couples TRBV20-1 to TRBJ2-7; 10 bases match TRBD2. With 1 base clipped from V and 4 bases from J, the junction kept 7 bases outside the gene matches. Germline loops: CDR1 DFQATT, CDR2 SNEGSKA (reference sequence). The CDR3 extends over 15 amino acids. CDR3 coding DNA: TGCAGTGCTAGAGGCACGAGACTAGCGGGTTACGAGCAGTACGTC. Residues: CSARGTRLAGYEQYV.

The gene calls are TRBV20-1 and TRBJ2-3; 7 positions match TRBD1. Germline assignment: CDR1 DFQATT and CDR2 SNEGSKA (reference sequence). The CDR3 covers 12 residues. V shed 5 bases and J 4 bases; nucleotides not matched to a gene: 3. DNA for the CDR3: TGCAGTGCTCCACAGGGGTCAGATACGCAGTATTTT. Translation: CSAPQGSDTQYF.

This rearrangement joins TRBV20-1 to TRBJ2-1, with D unclear. Deletions cut 6 bases from V and 7 bases from J, with 13 bases between. Germline V lookup: CDR1 DFQATT, CDR2 SNEGSKA (reference sequence). The CDR3 is 12 amino acids. CDR3 sequence: CSANRVANEQFF. Written as DNA, the CDR3 is TGCAGTGCCAACCGGGTGGCTAATGAGCAGTTCTTC.

The chain combines TRBV29-1 with TRBJ2-5; 10 bases match TRBD1. The junction had 6 bases not matched to a gene; V was cut back by 6 bases and J by 5 bases. The CDR3 spans 13 residues. CDR1 is SQVTM, CDR2 ANQGSEA, per germline. CDR3 in DNA: TGCAGCGTGTCGGGACAGGGGTTGGAGACCCAGTACTTC. Its protein is CSVSGQGLETQYF.

This sequence joins TRBV18 and TRBJ2-7, with 9 nucleotides matching TRBD1. Losses at the gene ends were 3 bases for V and 6 bases for J; bases not matched to a gene: 3. This CDR3 is 13 amino acids long. Germline CDR1 reads KGHSH; CDR2 reads LQKENI. DNA of the CDR3: TGTGCCAGCTCACCCGGGACAGGGACCGAGCAGTACTTC. Translation: CASSPGTGTEQYF.

The chain uses TRBV7-8 and TRBJ2-1; D is undetermined. Germline V gene lookup returns CDR1 SGHVS and CDR2 FQNEAQ. The CDR3 consists of 17 residues. V was cut by 3 bases and J by 6 bases, with 21 bases left in between. The CDR3 DNA follows: TGTGCCAGCAGCTTGACGGGCACCGGGCCGAACTTCAATGAGCAGTTCTTC. This encodes CASSLTGTGPNFNEQFF. The variable domain in full, with the rest retrieved from reference TRBV7-8 and TRBJ2-1, is GAGVSQSPRYKVAKRGQDVALRCDPISGHVSLFWYQQALGQGPEFLTYFQNEAQLDKSGLPSDRFFAERPEGSVSTLKIQRTQQEDSAVYLCASSLTGTGPNFNEQFFGPGTRLTVL.

The gene calls are TRBV7-9 and TRBJ1-5; D may be TRBD1 (5 bases). Germline assignment: CDR1 SEHNR and CDR2 FQNEAQ (reference sequence). The V gene lost 2 bases and the J gene lost 4 bases, with 9 bases spanning the gap. This CDR3 contains 14 residues. The DNA of the CDR3 is TGTGCCAGCAGCTTATCTGGGACGAATCAGCCCCAGCATTTT. Translated: CASSLSGTNQPQHF. The full variable domain, with the rest looked up from reference TRBV7-9 and TRBJ1-5, is DTGVSQNPRHKITKRGQNVTFRCDPISEHNRLYWYRQTLGQGPEFLTYFQNEAQLEKSRLLSDRFSAERPKGSFSTLEIQRTEQGDSAMYLCASSLSGTNQPQHFGDGTRLSIL.

The rearrangement links TRBV7-9 to TRBJ2-3; D may be TRBD2 (5 bases). V dropped 4 bases and J dropped 5 bases, with 13 bases sitting between them. CDR3 size: 14 residues. Germline V gene data show CDR1 as SEHNR and CDR2 as FQNEAQ (reference sequence). The CDR3: CASSSDWTQDTQYF. The DNA for the CDR3 is TGTGCCAGCAGCTCCGATTGGACTCAAGATACGCAGTATTTT.

V and J are TRBV7-8 and TRBJ2-7; 7 positions agree with TRBD1. Unmatched junction bases numbered 6, after V lost 6 bases and J lost 4 bases. Germline CDR1 SGHVS, CDR2 FQNEAQ. This CDR3 has 13 residues. DNA for the CDR3: TGTGCCAGCAGTCAGAACAGGGGTTACGAGCAGTACGTC. The encoded protein is CASSQNRGYEQYV.

The chain employs TRBV20-1 and TRBJ2-3, with D tentatively TRBD2 (6 bases). This CDR3 region has 14 residues. Between the trimmed V and J ends, which lost 6 bases and 3 bases, there was a span of 16 bases. Germline V gene sequence: CDR1 DFQATT, CDR2 SNEGSKA (reference sequence). As DNA, the CDR3 is TGCAGTGCACCCCCGACGGGAGCGACAGATACGCAGTATTTT. Translating it yields CSAPPTGATDTQYF.

The chain recombines TRBV9 with TRBJ1-2, with unresolved D. The CDR3 spans 15 residues. Germline assignment: CDR1 SGDLS and CDR2 YYNGEE. Trimming removed 5 bases from V and 1 base from J, with 15 bases in between. CDR3 nucleotides: TGTGCCAGCAGTGTCCATGGGCACTATAACTATGGCTACACCTTC. Residues: CASSVHGHYNYGYTF.

This clonotype was seen only once. The rearrangement uses TRBV18 and TRBJ2-7; D unresolved. CDR3 size: 12 residues. Germline values: CDR1 KGHSH, CDR2 LQKENI. The V and J ends lost 2 bases and 3 bases respectively, with 5 bases between them. CDR3 coding DNA: TGTGCCAGCTCACCAAGGGACTACGAGCAGTACTTC. Protein sequence: CASSPRDYEQYF.

The J gene is TRBJ1-1, the V gene TRBV4-3; a possible D gene is TRBD1 (6 bases). The germline CDR1 and CDR2 sequences are LGHNA and YSLEER. The CDR3 sequence is 14 residues long. The V gene lost 6 bases and the J gene lost 11 bases, with 22 bases spanning the gap. The CDR3 nucleotides read TGCGCCAGCAGGGGTACAGGGTTTAGTGGGACGGCTTTCTTT. It translates to CASRGTGFSGTAFF.

This rearrangement joins TRBV7-8 to TRBJ2-5; D call uncertain. The germline V gene has CDR1 SGHVS and CDR2 FQNEAQ. Trimming stripped 5 bases from V and 0 bases from J, with 10 bases between. CDR3 length equals 14 residues. As DNA, the CDR3 is TGTGCCAGCAGCCTGCCCTCTCACCAAGAGACCCAGTACTTC. Translating it yields CASSLPSHQETQYF.

CDR3 coding DNA: TGTGCCAGCAGGTCCAGCGACTGGAGGGCTTTCTTT. Translation gives CASRSSDWRAFF. The chain combines TRBV3-1 with TRBJ1-1; D remains unclear. This CDR3 spans 12 amino acids. Trimming shortened V by 6 bases and J by 11 bases, and 16 bases separated the two germline ends. The V gene's germline CDR1 is LGHDT and CDR2 YNNKEL (reference sequence).

Regarding this clonotype: One end of the junction does not line up with germline, which may come from a read error. This chain uses TRBV7-7 with TRBJ2-2, with 13 nucleotides matching TRBD2. Germline loops: CDR1 SSHAT, CDR2 FNYEAQ (reference sequence). The CDR3 is 16 residues long. CDR3 region: CASSPTSGRDTGELFF. The CDR3 coding sequence is TGTGCTAGCAGCCCTACTAGCGGGAGGGACACCGGGGAGCTGTTTTTT.